The next 11 T cell receptor beta chains were all read from a single sample in a study of OX40 agonist ivuxolimab in advanced cancers. The assay was immunoSEQ multiplex PCR, and TCRdb's table has in-frame clones only and misses some. This sample carries over 50,000 clones, 85% to 90% of them seen once, and the ten largest clones take around 1.9%. The sequencing here drew on CD4+ or CD8+ T cells sorted from blood, taken in a trial of the OX40 agonist ivuxolimab. Every receptor here comes from an adult with an advanced solid tumor such as melanoma, head and neck, liver or kidney cancer.

The J gene is TRBJ2-3, the V gene TRBV5-4; unclear D gene. The CDR3 is 16 residues long. Trimming cost V 5 bases and J 0 bases, with 16 bases left between them. Germline CDR1 and CDR2: SGHNT and YYREEE (reference sequence). The CDR3 DNA is TGTGCCAGCAGTTCCTCCCACGGGCGGAGCACAGATACGCAGTATTTT. This gives the protein CASSSSHGRSTDTQYF.

This chain connects TRBV14 to TRBJ1-1; D might be TRBD1 (5 bases). The CDR3 extends over 16 amino acids. Germline CDR1 SGHDN, CDR2 FVKESK. Trimming pared 0 bases from V and 11 bases from J, leaving 22 bases between. The CDR3, as DNA: TGTGCCAGCAGCCAAGAAATTACCGGGGGGGTCCGGTCTGCTTTCTTT. As protein: CASSQEITGGVRSAFF.

This clone was seen a handful of times. This chain connects TRBV21-1 to TRBJ2-7. TRBV21-1 is listed as a pseudogene. The CDR3 has 15 amino acids. CDR3 sequence reads: CASSPETRRGYEQYF. The CDR3 DNA is TGTGCCAGCAGTCCTGAGACAAGACGAGGCTACGAGCAGTACTTC.

The chain couples TRBV21-1 to TRBJ2-7; the D call of TRBD1 is as the table states it, not checked on the DNA. TRBV21-1 is shown as a pseudogene. The CDR3 extends over 15 amino acids. CDR3 bases: TGTGCCAGCAGCGGAGGGGGGACAGTCCCCTACGAGCAGTACTTC. Its translation is CASSGGGTVPYEQYF.

V and J are TRBV30 and TRBJ2-5; possible D gene TRBD1, 5 bases. The CDR3 sequence is 12 residues long. The V gene lost 2 bases and the J gene lost 4 bases, with 8 bases spanning the gap. The V gene's germline CDR1 is GTSNPN and CDR2 SVGIG (reference sequence). The CDR3: CAWSIQGETQYF. As DNA, the CDR3 is TGTGCCTGGAGTATCCAGGGAGAGACCCAGTACTTC.

This sequence joins TRBV5-1 and TRBJ1-1, with a tentative D call TRBD1 (6 bases). V lost 7 bases, J lost 4 bases, and 17 bases lay in between. CDR3 length: 14 amino acids. CDR1 and CDR2 (germline): SGHRS, YFSETQ. For the CDR3, the DNA is TGCGCCAGCTCCGGACAGCTCAACCCCACTGAAGCTTTCTTT. Translated, it gives CASSGQLNPTEAFF.

This clone was found once. One junction end does not reproduce the germline sequence, and a read error may be involved. The genes are TRBV6-1 and TRBJ2-7; TRBD1 aligns across 7 bases. Per the germline V gene, CDR1 is MNHNS and CDR2 is SASEGT. CDR3 length: 15 residues. Written as DNA, the CDR3 is TGTGCCATCAGTGAGGAAAGAAAAAAACAGGGGGAGCAGTACTTC. It translates to CAISEERKKQGEQYF.

The chain employs TRBV18 and TRBJ2-7; D may correspond to TRBD1 or TRBD2 (5 bases each). There are 13 residues in the CDR3. Trimming removed 1 base at V and 6 bases at J, with 10 bases between. CDR1 and CDR2 from the germline V gene are KGHSH and LQKENI. This CDR3 reads CASSPQDGAEQYF. The CDR3 nucleotides read TGTGCCAGCTCACCACAAGACGGGGCCGAGCAGTACTTC.

The chain joins TRBV5-1 to TRBJ1-1; perhaps TRBD1 as D (5 bases). V was clipped by 2 bases and J by 1 base, with 12 bases between them. The V gene's germline CDR1 is SGHRS and CDR2 YFSETQ. The CDR3 totals 15 residues. CDR3 coding DNA: TGCGCCAGCAGCTTTTGGGGGAAGGAGAACACTGAAGCTTTCTTT. This sequence encodes CASSFWGKENTEAFF.

The V and J genes are TRBV28 and TRBJ2-5; D not resolved. Germline V CDR1 and CDR2: MDHEN, SYDVKM. The CDR3 totals 11 residues. Trimming removed 5 bases at V and 2 bases at J, with 3 bases between. The CDR3 spells CASSLQETQYF. DNA of the CDR3: TGTGCCAGCAGTCTACAAGAGACCCAGTACTTC.

This clone was seen a single time. The same CDR3 can be traced to other DNA sequences in this sample. The chain joins TRBV6-1 to TRBJ2-5; 11 nucleotides agree with TRBD2. The CDR3 consists of 15 residues. The germline V gene has CDR1 MNHNS and CDR2 SASEGT. Trimming took 2 bases from V and 1 from J; bases not matched to a gene: 0. Here the CDR3 DNA reads TGTGCCAGCAGTGAACTAGCGGGGGGCCAAGAGACCCAGTACTTC. Protein: CASSELAGGQETQYF.